A selection of T cell receptor beta chains follows, all from one sample in a study of blood T cell repertoires in COVID-19. Profiled with immunoSEQ multiplex PCR; TCRdb holds only in-frame clones, not every one. The profile covers tens of thousands of clones, with approximately 90% appearing a single time and around 30% taken by the ten largest. Sequencing was done on a sample of peripheral blood. Source of these receptors: a woman of 80 years or more with acute or convalescent COVID-19. CDR3s include the opening cysteine and the closing phenylalanine or tryptophan. A D gene is named only where the DNA matches it firmly. Some rows mark clone size as missing; the rest say once, few, many or name a class of expanded clone.

V gene	J gene	CDR3 length	D gene	clone size	CDR3 DNA	CDR3 protein
TRBV24-1	TRBJ1-1	15	TRBD1	NA	TGTGCCACCAGGGGCGGGACAGGGGATGGAACTGAAGCTTTCTTT	CATRGGTGDGTEAFF
TRBV2	TRBJ2-1	17	TRBD2	NA	TGTGCCAGCATCCCCACGACTAGCGGGGCCCCCTACAATGAGCAGTTCTTC	CASIPTTSGAPYNEQFF
TRBV9	TRBJ2-3	16	NA	NA	TGTGCCAGCAGCGTAGCAGGCGGGGCCTCAGGGGATACGCAGTATTTT	CASSVAGGASGDTQYF
TRBV5-1	TRBJ2-2	15	TRBD2	NA	TGCGCCAGCAGCCCTAGCGGGGGATCAACCGGGGAGCTGTTTTTT	CASSPSGGSTGELFF
TRBV19	TRBJ2-1	13	TRBD2	NA	TGTGCCAGTAGTATATCTAGCGGGGGCGAGCAGTTCTTC	CASSISSGGEQFF
TRBV7-6	TRBJ1-1	13	NA	NA	TGTGCCAGCAGCTTAGACACGAACACTGAAGCTTTCTTT	CASSLDTNTEAFF
TRBV3-1/TRBV3-2	TRBJ1-6	15	TRBD1	NA	TGTGCCAGCAGCCAAGTATGGGACAGCAATTCACCCCTCCACTTT	CASSQVWDSNSPLHF
TRBV9	TRBJ1-2	15	TRBD1	NA	TGTGCCAGCAGCGTAGCAGAACAGGGGAGTTTTGGCTACACCTTC	CASSVAEQGSFGYTF
TRBV5-1	TRBJ2-5	13	NA	NA	TGCGCCAGCAGCTTAGACAGCCAAGAGACCCAGTACTTC	CASSLDSQETQYF
TRBV6-6	TRBJ2-5	13	NA	NA	TGTGCCACGGGGATAATACAACAAGAGACCCAGTACTTC	CATGIIQQETQYF
TRBV20-1	TRBJ2-6	18	TRBD1	NA	TGCAGTGCTAGTAAGCCGGGGACAGGGTCCCCTGGGGCCAACGTCCTGACTTTC	CSASKPGTGSPGANVLTF
TRBV30	TRBJ2-5	11	NA	NA	TGTGCCTGGAGTGTACTAGGTACCCAGTACTTC	CAWSVLGTQYF
TRBV11-2	TRBJ2-3	15	NA	NA	TGTGCCAGCAGCTTAGATCGCGGGGGCACAGATACGCAGTATTTT	CASSLDRGGTDTQYF
TRBV14	TRBJ2-1	16	TRBD2	NA	TGTGCCAGCAGCCAAGGACTAGCGGGGGGGCTTAATGAGCAGTTCTTC	CASSQGLAGGLNEQFF
TRBV5-1	TRBJ1-2	15	TRBD1	NA	TGCGCCAGCAGCCCTGGTGGGGACAGCTCCTATGGCTACACCTTC	CASSPGGDSSYGYTF
TRBV2	TRBJ2-1	12	TRBD2	NA	TGTGCCAGCGAGCCGGGAGGGAATGAGCAGTTCTTC	CASEPGGNEQFF
TRBV4-1	TRBJ1-3	17	NA	few	TGCGCCAGCAGCCAGGTCCCGGGGATCTCCTCTGGAAACACCATATATTTT	CASSQVPGISSGNTIYF
TRBV10-3	TRBJ1-2	15	NA	NA	TGTGCCATCGCAGCGGGCGGGGGAGAGAGGAATGGCTACACCTTC	CAIAAGGGERNGYTF
TRBV7-9	TRBJ1-2	16	NA	NA	TGTGCCAGCAGCTCCCCCACGGCAAAGGTACGGGATGGCTACACCTTC	CASSSPTAKVRDGYTF
TRBV5-6	TRBJ2-7	16	TRBD2	NA	TGTGCCAGCAGCTTGGAGGGAGCTAGGACTAGCGACGAGCAGTACTTC	CASSLEGARTSDEQYF
TRBV4-1	TRBJ2-1	17	TRBD2	NA	TGCGCCAGCAGCCCCTCCTCTAGCGGGGGACCTAACAATGAGCAGTTCTTC	CASSPSSSGGPNNEQFF
TRBV2	TRBJ2-6	14	NA	NA	TGTGCCAGCAGAACAGGATCTGGGGCCAACGTCCTGACTTTC	CASRTGSGANVLTF
TRBV2	TRBJ2-1	15	TRBD1	NA	TGTGCCAGCAGTGATGGGCAGGGGGCAAGGAATGAGCAGTTCTTC	CASSDGQGARNEQFF
TRBV11-2	TRBJ2-5	14	NA	NA	TGTGCCAGCAGCTTCGGGGGGCCGGGCGAGACCCAGTACTTC	CASSFGGPGETQYF
TRBV28	TRBJ2-2	16	TRBD1	NA	TGTGCCAGCAGTTTATGGCAACAGGGGGCCACCGGGGAGCTGTTTTTT	CASSLWQQGATGELFF
TRBV10-3	TRBJ2-3	14	NA	NA	TGTGCCATCAGTGAACGCAGGGGTGTAGATACGCAGTATTTT	CAISERRGVDTQYF
TRBV27	TRBJ2-7	13	TRBD1	NA	TGTGCCAGCAGTTTTCGACAGGGTTACGAGCAGTACTTC	CASSFRQGYEQYF
TRBV5-6	TRBJ1-1	13	TRBD1	NA	TGTGCCAGCGCCAGGACAGGGTACACTGAAGCTTTCTTT	CASARTGYTEAFF
TRBV5-1	TRBJ2-1	15	TRBD2	NA	TGCGCCAGCAGTCCCGGGACTAGCGCTTACAATGAGCAGTTCTTC	CASSPGTSAYNEQFF
TRBV5-4	TRBJ2-5	15	TRBD2	NA	TGTGCCAGCAGCCTTACGACTAGCGCCAGAGAAAGCCAGTACTTC	CASSLTTSARESQYF
TRBV4-1	TRBJ1-5	16	NA	NA	TGCGCCAGCAGCCAATCACCGGGGGAGGCCAATCAGCCCCAGCATTTT	CASSQSPGEANQPQHF
TRBV7-2	TRBJ2-5	17	TRBD2	once	TGTGCCAGCAGCTTAACTGCCGGCGGGGGGGCCGGAGAGACCCAGTACTTC	CASSLTAGGGAGETQYF
TRBV19	TRBJ2-1	15	TRBD2	NA	TGTGCCAGCAGACGGGGACTAGCGGGGTACAATGAGCAGTTCTTC	CASRRGLAGYNEQFF
TRBV20-1	TRBJ1-2	11	NA	NA	TGCAGTGCCTGGCGGGAGGGGGGCTACACCTTC	CSAWREGGYTF
TRBV10-1	TRBJ1-2	15	NA	few	TGCGCCAGCAGTGCCCAGCTTGGGGCCGCCTATGGCTACACCTTC	CASSAQLGAAYGYTF
TRBV7-9	TRBJ1-1	16	NA	NA	TGTGCCAGCAGCTTAGCTACAGGGTCGAAGAACACTGAAGCTTTCTTT	CASSLATGSKNTEAFF
TRBV5-1	TRBJ2-7	14	TRBD1	NA	TGCGCCAGCAGTTTGGGACAGAGCTCCTACGAGCAGTACTTC	CASSLGQSSYEQYF
TRBV23-1	TRBJ1-5	16	NA	NA	TGCGCCAGCAGTCAATCGAATTCGGGGTGGGGTCAGCCCCAGCATTTT	CASSQSNSGWGQPQHF
TRBV5-1	TRBJ2-5	14	NA	NA	TGCGCCAGCAGCTTGCAGTCGTGGGAGGAGACCCAGTACTTC	CASSLQSWEETQYF
TRBV2	TRBJ2-5	13	NA	NA	TGTGCCAGCGGGGCGTTGTCGCAAGAGACCCAGTACTTC	CASGALSQETQYF
TRBV5-4	TRBJ1-6	13	NA	NA	TGTGCCAGCAGGGGCCAGTATAATTCACCCCTCCACTTT	CASRGQYNSPLHF
TRBV29-1	TRBJ2-7	15	NA	NA	TGCAGCGTTGGGAGCGTGAGACCTCCCTCCTACGAGCAGTACTTC	CSVGSVRPPSYEQYF
TRBV27	TRBJ2-2	15	TRBD2	NA	TGTGCCAGCAGTTCGGGGACTAGGGCTCGCGGGGAGCTGTTTTTT	CASSSGTRARGELFF
TRBV11-3	TRBJ2-3	18	TRBD2	NA	TGTGCCAGCAGCTCCCGGACTAGCGGGGGCCCTAGCACAGATACGCAGTATTTT	CASSSRTSGGPSTDTQYF
TRBV2	TRBJ1-5	14	NA	few	TGTGCCAGCAGTGGAGCCCGGGGGAGTCAGCCCCAGCATTTT	CASSGARGSQPQHF
TRBV3-1/TRBV3-2	TRBJ2-2	13	NA	few	TGTGCCAGCAGCCAACTTAACACCGGGGAGCTGTTTTTT	CASSQLNTGELFF